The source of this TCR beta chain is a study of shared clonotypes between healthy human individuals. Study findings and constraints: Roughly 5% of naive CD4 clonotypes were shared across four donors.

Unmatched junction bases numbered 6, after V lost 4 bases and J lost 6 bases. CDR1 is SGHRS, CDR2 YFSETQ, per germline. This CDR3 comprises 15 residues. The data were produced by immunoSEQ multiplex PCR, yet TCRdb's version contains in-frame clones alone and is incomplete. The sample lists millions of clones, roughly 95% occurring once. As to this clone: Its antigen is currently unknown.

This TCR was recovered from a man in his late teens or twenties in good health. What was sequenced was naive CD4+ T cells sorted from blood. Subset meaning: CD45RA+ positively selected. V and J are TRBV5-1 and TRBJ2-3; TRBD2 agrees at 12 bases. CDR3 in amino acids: CASSPSGGALDTQYF. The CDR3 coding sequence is TGCGCCAGCAGCCCTAGCGGGGGGGCCTTGGATACGCAGTATTTT.